This record concerns one TCR beta chain sequence. The junction and the germline gene differ at one end; a read error may be behind it. The second PCR ran about 6 to 12 cycles with a sample-barcoded 5' primer and J-beta primers. Each CDR3 protein gets one entry after TCRdb re-called the 5' RACE reads with MiXCR. Found here are 1.5 million to 2 million distinct CDR3 sequences, about two fifths of them singletons; the top ten hold under 30%. The CDR3 loop spans 14 amino acids. The germline V gene has CDR1 DFQATT and CDR2 SNEGSKA (reference sequence). The sample belongs to a study of blood T cells in healthy people across ages. Total RNA, at least 6 micrograms per sample, came from PBMCs.

The sequenced sample was blood. The V gene is TRBV20-1, the J gene TRBJ1-1, with a possible D match to TRBD1 (5 bases). This TCR came from a human donor in good health. Here the CDR3 DNA reads TGCTGTGCTGTTACCTGGGGGGTGAACACTGAAGCTTTCTTT. Its translation is CCAVTWGVNTEAFF.